This T cell receptor (beta chain) was sequenced for a study of CD8+ T cells in alopecia areata. The wider study: Treatment of the treated patients consisted of oral tofacitinib, 5 to 10 mg twice daily. Study-wide results and caveats: Scalp clonality, together with expanded CD8+ clones among the top 100, fell significantly with tofacitinib. Scalp lesions, especially in alopecia totalis/universalis, had higher clonality than normal scalp. Sharing of TCRs across patients appeared less clear than in mice, possibly for HLA-related reasons.

The CDR3 length is 15 residues. Trimming took 1 base from V and 3 from J, leaving 15 bases between them. Germline V lookup: CDR1 SQVTM, CDR2 ANQGSEA. Treatment reported: oral pan-JAK inhibitor, 5-10 mg twice daily. Sequencing used cDNA as its template, made by extracting RNA and reverse transcribing it. Here immunoSEQ multiplex PCR was the method, and the copy in TCRdb shows in-frame clones only, minus some. The table lists hundreds of thousands of clones, roughly 63% of them singletons, with about 0.93% in the top ten. A word on this clone: Its target is unknown.

The chain uses TRBV29-1 and TRBJ1-1, with D possibly matching TRBD1 (6 bases). The sequence was obtained from a human donor with alopecia areata. The sample consisted of CD4+ T cells sorted from blood, taken at approximately week 52, from a patient treated with tofacitinib. The CDR3 protein is CSVEGEGGSYTEAFF. The CDR3 region has the DNA TGCAGCGTTGAAGGGGAGGGGGGTTCGTACACTGAAGCTTTCTTT.